Following are 8 T cell receptor beta chains from one sample sequenced in a study of cytomegalovirus exposure and HLA in healthy donors. Researchers ran the PCR with 60 Vbeta and 13 Jbeta primers. Produced via immunoSEQ multiplex PCR; TCRdb's table is partial and in-frame only. The sample shows 150,000 or so clones, about 10% of them seen only once. The sequenced sample was PBMCs. The receptors come from a man aged 50-60 years in good health and CMV-seronegative.

The V gene is TRBV19, the J gene TRBJ2-5; D is perhaps TRBD1 (6 bases). The CDR3 has 14 amino acids. Germline-derived CDR1 and CDR2 are LNHDA and SQIVND (reference sequence). V gave up 4 bases and J gave up 0 bases, with 9 bases separating them. The CDR3 loop is CASSTYRDQETQYF. DNA for the CDR3: TGTGCCAGTAGTACCTACAGGGACCAAGAGACCCAGTACTTC. Based on the CDR3 plus reference TRBV19 and TRBJ2-5, the full variable domain is DGGITQSPKYLFRKEGQNVTLSCEQNLNHDAMYWYRQDPGQGLRLIYYSQIVNDFQKGDIAEGYSVSREKKESFPLTVTSAQKNPTAFYLCASSTYRDQETQYFGPGTRLLVL.

This clone came up a few times. The V and J genes are TRBV9 and TRBJ2-1; D perhaps matches TRBD2 (6 bases). V was clipped by 3 bases and J by 0 bases, with 10 bases between them. CDR3 length: 15 amino acids. CDR1 is SGDLS and CDR2 is YYNGEE in the germline V gene. CDR3 protein: CASSAGGSSYNEQFF. The DNA of the CDR3 is TGTGCCAGCAGCGCCGGGGGTAGCTCCTACAATGAGCAGTTCTTC.

The chain is built from TRBV9 and TRBJ2-1; D perhaps matches TRBD2 (6 bases). This CDR3 comprises 16 residues. CDR1 and CDR2 from the germline V gene are SGDLS and YYNGEE. The germline V and J ends were trimmed by 0 bases and 0 bases, with 10 bases remaining between them. CDR3 coding DNA: TGTGCCAGCAGCGTAGGCCGGGAGAGCTCCTACAATGAGCAGTTCTTC. Translated, it gives CASSVGRESSYNEQFF.

In its sample, this clone was seen a few times. The CDR3 sequence: CASRDQLAGGQQTQYF. CDR3 sequence (DNA): TGTGCCAGCAGAGACCAACTAGCGGGGGGCCAGCAGACCCAGTACTTC. The chain couples TRBV5-4 to TRBJ2-5, with TRBD2 identical over 12 bases. The germline V gene encodes CDR1 SGHNT and CDR2 YYREEE (reference sequence). Trimming at V came to 5 bases and at J to 6 bases, leaving 11 bases not matched to a gene. There are 16 residues in the CDR3.

The rearrangement links TRBV13 to TRBJ1-1; TRBD1 is a possible D gene (5 bases). The V end was cut by 4 bases, the J end by 4 bases, with 16 bases between. Per the germline V gene, CDR1 is PRHDT and CDR2 is FYEKMQ (reference sequence). CDR3 length equals 15 residues. The CDR3 bases are TGTGCCAGCAGCTCTCGCGACAGAAGGATCACTGAAGCTTTCTTT. Amino acid sequence: CASSSRDRRITEAFF. The full variable domain, rest sourced from reference TRBV13 and TRBJ1-1, is AAGVIQSPRHLIKEKRETATLKCYPIPRHDTVYWYQQGPGQDPQFLISFYEKMQSDKGSIPDRFSAQQFSDYHSELNMSSLELGDSALYFCASSSRDRRITEAFFGQGTRLTVV.

This clone was counted ten times or more. The CDR3 nucleotides read TGCAGCGTCACCGGACTAGCGACAGATACGCAGTATTTT. Protein sequence: CSVTGLATDTQYF. The chain uses TRBV29-1 and TRBJ2-3; 9 bases map to TRBD2. This CDR3 is 13 amino acids long. Germline V CDR1 and CDR2: SQVTM, ANQGSEA. After removal of 6 bases from V and 3 bases from J, the junction contained 4 bases not matched to a gene.

This clone was counted a few times. V gene TRBV5-4 combines with J gene TRBJ2-4; 8 bases fit TRBD2. Germline CDR1 reads SGHNT; CDR2 reads YYREEE (reference sequence). The CDR3 covers 15 residues. Trimming took 0 bases from V and 7 from J; bases not matched to a gene: 6. CDR3 coding DNA: TGTGCCAGCAGCTTGGGTCCGCGGGGGGAGAACATTCAGTACTTC. Translated: CASSLGPRGENIQYF. The complete variable domain, with remaining parts taken from reference TRBV5-4 and TRBJ2-4, reads ETGVTQSPTHLIKTRGQQVTLRCSSQSGHNTVSWYQQALGQGPQFIFQYYREEENGRGNFPPRFSGLQFPNYSSELNVNALELDDSALYLCASSLGPRGENIQYFGAGTRLSVL.

The chain uses TRBV30 and TRBJ1-1; D unclear. V lost 5 bases and J 4 bases, leaving 11 bases between the germline ends. The CDR3 has 12 amino acids. Looked up from germline, CDR1 is GTSNPN and CDR2 is SVGIG (reference sequence). The CDR3 nucleotides read TGTGCCTGGGAGCAGGCCGGCACTGAAGCTTTCTTT. It yields the protein CAWEQAGTEAFF.